Below, 30 T cell receptor beta chains from the same sample are listed, as sequenced in a study of blood T cell repertoires in COVID-19. This table comes from immunoSEQ multiplex PCR, and its TCRdb copy is limited to in-frame clones, with some not included. The table has 400,000 to 500,000 clones, roughly 88% seen once. The specimen sequenced was PBMCs or T cells enriched from blood (not recorded which). Receptors originate from a woman aged 40 to 55 who had recovered from COVID-19.

Only a few counts were recorded for this clone. V is TRBV4-3 and J is TRBJ2-7, with 10 bases aligning to TRBD2. CDR1 is LGHNA and CDR2 is YSLEER in the germline V gene. This CDR3 is built from 16 residues. J gave up 3 bases and V 0 bases, and 5 bases lay outside the gene matches. In DNA, the CDR3 is TGCGCCAGCAGCCAAGATAAGCGGGGGGGAAACTACGAGCAGTACTTC. It yields the protein CASSQDKRGGNYEQYF.

The V call is TRBV7-9, the J call TRBJ2-7; 9 bases map to TRBD1. V lost 1 base and J lost 7; bases outside the gene matches: 5. The length of the CDR3 is 14 residues. Germline-derived CDR1 and CDR2 are SEHNR and FQNEAQ (reference sequence). The CDR3 DNA reads as TGTGCCAGCAGCTTAGGGACAGGGGTTGAAGAGCAGTACTTC. Its translation is CASSLGTGVEEQYF.

This chain connects TRBV10-3 to TRBJ2-1; 9 bases are shared with TRBD2. The V and J ends lost 3 bases and 7 bases, in that order; junction bases with no gene match: 4. The CDR3 sequence is 14 residues long. Germline V CDR1 and CDR2: ENHRY, SYGVKD. CDR3 DNA sequence: TGTGCCATCAGTGATAGGACTAGCGAGAATGAGCAGTTCTTC. Its protein product is CAISDRTSENEQFF.

This rearrangement joins TRBV27 to TRBJ2-5; D remains unclear. This CDR3 has 11 amino acids. The V gene's germline CDR1 is MNHEY and CDR2 SMNVEV (reference sequence). With 7 bases removed from V and 4 bases from J, the gap between germline ends came to 7 bases. The chain's CDR3 is CASTLRETQYF. The CDR3 DNA sequence: TGTGCCAGCACCCTACGAGAGACCCAGTACTTC.

V and J are TRBV6-6 and TRBJ2-1, with 12 bases lining up with TRBD1. Losses at the gene ends were 5 bases for V and 6 bases for J; bases not matched to a gene: 8. Germline assignment: CDR1 MNHNY and CDR2 SVGAGI (reference sequence). The CDR3 extends over 16 amino acids. The CDR3 spells CASSRTGTGGRNEQFF. The CDR3 DNA reads TGTGCCAGCAGTCGGACCGGGACAGGGGGCCGCAATGAGCAGTTCTTC.

V and J are TRBV11-2 and TRBJ2-7; D is unclear. The CDR3 covers 15 residues. Germline CDR1 and CDR2: SGHAT and FQNNGV. With 0 bases removed from V and 3 bases from J, the gap between germline ends came to 12 bases. The CDR3 DNA follows: TGTGCCAGCAGCTTAGATCGGTGGGCCAACTACGAGCAGTACTTC. Protein sequence: CASSLDRWANYEQYF.

V usage is TRBV11-2 and J usage is TRBJ1-1, with D possibly matching TRBD1 (5 bases). Germline V CDR1 and CDR2: SGHAT, FQNNGV. The V and J ends lost 2 bases and 0 bases respectively, with 10 bases between them. This CDR3 contains 15 residues. CDR3 DNA: TGTGCCAGCAGCTTACAGGGCGGGATGAACACTGAAGCTTTCTTT. Protein sequence: CASSLQGGMNTEAFF.

The chain combines TRBV5-4 with TRBJ1-1; D not resolved. In germline, CDR1 is SGHNT, CDR2 YYREEE (reference sequence). Between the trimmed V and J ends, which lost 5 bases and 5 bases, there was a span of 13 bases. The CDR3 is 13 amino acids. The CDR3 region has the DNA TGTGCCAGCAGGCGGGTCCGAGGGACTGAAGCTTTCTTT. As protein: CASRRVRGTEAFF.

The rearrangement links TRBV6-2 or TRBV6-3 to TRBJ2-2, with 7 positions matching TRBD1. Germline V gives CDR1 MNHEY, CDR2 SVGEGT. This CDR3 comprises 16 residues. V shed 6 bases and J 4 bases; nucleotides not matched to a gene: 11. The CDR3 spells CASSQPTGIGTGELFF. The CDR3 nucleotides read TGTGCCAGCAGCCAGCCGACAGGGATCGGCACCGGGGAGCTGTTTTTT.

This clone has a single count. The V call is TRBV11-2, the J call TRBJ2-3; 9 positions agree with TRBD1. With V trimmed by 5 bases and J by 1 base, 4 bases remained unmatched. Germline-derived CDR1 and CDR2 are SGHAT and FQNNGV. This CDR3 spans 15 amino acids. DNA of the CDR3: TGTGCCAGCAGCCTACGGACAGGGGGCACAGATACGCAGTATTTT. Translated: CASSLRTGGTDTQYF. The whole variable domain, remainder taken from reference TRBV11-2 and TRBJ2-3, is EAGVAQSPRYKIIEKRQSVAFWCNPISGHATLYWYQQILGQGPKLLIQFQNNGVVDDSQLPKDRFSAERLKGVDSTLKIQPAKLEDSAVYLCASSLRTGGTDTQYFGPGTRLTVL.

The rearrangement links TRBV28 to TRBJ1-2, with TRBD1 as a possible D gene (5 bases). Germline-derived CDR1 and CDR2 are MDHEN and SYDVKM. V was cut by 3 bases and J by 8 bases, with 13 bases left in between. CDR3 size: 13 residues. The CDR3 sequence is CASSLHRSVGYTF. The CDR3 DNA follows: TGTGCCAGCAGTTTGCACAGGTCTGTAGGCTACACCTTC.

This rearrangement joins TRBV10-2 to TRBJ2-3, with TRBD2 matching over 10 bases. This CDR3 spans 16 amino acids. Germline V gives CDR1 WSHSY, CDR2 SAAADI. V gave up 3 bases and J gave up 0 bases; unmatched junction bases: 3. CDR3 sequence reads: CASSELAGRSTDTQYF. The CDR3 DNA reads as TGCGCCAGCAGTGAACTAGCGGGGCGAAGCACAGATACGCAGTATTTT.

The rearrangement uses TRBV6-5 and TRBJ1-4, with TRBD1 matching over 8 bases. The V and J ends lost 7 bases and 5 bases, in that order; junction bases with no gene match: 6. The CDR3 is made up of 14 amino acids. CDR1 and CDR2 (germline): MNHEY, SVGAGI. This CDR3 is CASTVDRVNEKLFF. Here the CDR3 DNA reads TGTGCCAGCACTGTGGACAGGGTAAATGAAAAACTGTTTTTT.

Here the CDR3 reads CSVEEGGIDTQYF. Written as DNA, the CDR3 is TGCAGCGTTGAGGAAGGGGGCATAGATACGCAGTATTTT. The gene calls are TRBV29-1 and TRBJ2-3; 7 bases match TRBD1. The CDR3 is 13 amino acids. The ends lost 3 bases at V and 5 bases at J; junction bases unmatched: 5. Per the germline V gene, CDR1 is SQVTM and CDR2 is ANQGSEA.

The V gene is TRBV5-4, the J gene TRBJ1-6; perhaps TRBD1 as D (5 bases). Germline CDR1 SGHNT, CDR2 YYREEE (reference sequence). V was clipped by 0 bases and J by 0 bases, with 10 bases between them. This CDR3 is 17 amino acids long. Written as DNA, the CDR3 is TGTGCCAGCAGCTTGGGTGGCAGGGACTCCTATAATTCACCCCTCCACTTT. Protein sequence: CASSLGGRDSYNSPLHF. Complete variable domain (other parts from reference TRBV5-4 and TRBJ1-6): ETGVTQSPTHLIKTRGQQVTLRCSSQSGHNTVSWYQQALGQGPQFIFQYYREEENGRGNFPPRFSGLQFPNYSSELNVNALELDDSALYLCASSLGGRDSYNSPLHFGNGTRLTVT.

The chain has TRBV19 and TRBJ2-1, with no clear D. V lost 2 bases and J lost 5, with 7 bases in between. In germline, CDR1 is LNHDA, CDR2 SQIVND (reference sequence). The CDR3 length is 13 residues. CDR3 DNA: TGTGCCAGTAGTATAAACAGAAACAATGAGCAGTTCTTC. Protein: CASSINRNNEQFF. The full variable domain, in which reference TRBV19 and TRBJ2-1 provide the parts outside the CDR3, is DGGITQSPKYLFRKEGQNVTLSCEQNLNHDAMYWYRQDPGQGLRLIYYSQIVNDFQKGDIAEGYSVSREKKESFPLTVTSAQKNPTAFYLCASSINRNNEQFFGPGTRLTVL.

The chain links TRBV4-2 to TRBJ2-7, with D possibly being TRBD1 (6 bases). Germline V CDR1 and CDR2: LGHNA, YNFKEQ. Trimming removed 0 bases from V and 2 bases from J, with 11 bases in between. The CDR3 consists of 15 residues. CDR3 coding DNA: TGTGCCAGCAGCCAAGACAGGGGATTAACCTACGAGCAGTACTTC. Amino acids: CASSQDRGLTYEQYF.

The chain recombines TRBV4-3 with TRBJ1-2; D remains unclear. The CDR3 extends over 15 amino acids. V shed 4 bases and J shed 4 bases, with 16 bases lying between them. In germline, CDR1 is LGHNA, CDR2 YSLEER. The CDR3 loop is CASSPTLGPGYGYTF. CDR3 in DNA: TGCGCCAGCAGCCCAACCCTTGGGCCAGGCTATGGCTACACCTTC.

V usage is TRBV24-1 and J usage is TRBJ2-7, with TRBD2 matching over 10 bases. Looked up from germline, CDR1 is KGHDR and CDR2 is SFDVKD. CDR3 size: 16 residues. V was clipped by 1 base and J by 1 base; unmatched bases: 3. CDR3 protein: CATSDLTSGVSYEQYF. The CDR3 nucleotides are TGTGCCACCAGTGATTTAACTAGCGGGGTTTCCTACGAGCAGTACTTC.

In DNA form, the CDR3 reads TGTGCCAGCAGCTTAGGTAGCTATATGAACACTGAAGCTTTCTTT. Translation gives CASSLGSYMNTEAFF. This chain joins TRBV11-2 and TRBJ1-1; D is ambiguous. Germline V gene lookup returns CDR1 SGHAT and CDR2 FQNNGV. The CDR3 length is 15 residues. V lost 1 base and J lost 0, with 9 bases in between.

The chain links TRBV2 to TRBJ1-6; 7 bases map to TRBD1. This CDR3 is 15 amino acids long. V lost 8 bases, J lost 6 bases, and 10 bases stayed unmatched. Germline V gives CDR1 SNHLY, CDR2 FYNNEI. The CDR3 DNA follows: TGTGCCAGCCGTTCGGAGGGGGCGCGTAATTCACCCCTCCACTTT. Encoded protein: CASRSEGARNSPLHF. The full variable domain, completed using reference TRBV2 and TRBJ1-6, is EPEVTQTPSHQVTQMGQEVILRCVPISNHLYFYWYRQILGQKVEFLVSFYNNEISEKSEIFDDQFSVERPDGSNFTLKIRSTKLEDSAMYFCASRSEGARNSPLHFGNGTRLTVT.

This chain connects TRBV29-1 to TRBJ2-2, with D possibly matching TRBD2 (6 bases). CDR1 and CDR2 (germline): SQVTM, ANQGSEA. The CDR3 runs to 14 residues. Trimming cost V 7 bases and J 5 bases, with 17 bases left between them. CDR3 sequence reads: CSGRGPGLTGELFF. Here the CDR3 DNA reads TGCAGCGGGCGGGGCCCTGGTCTGACCGGGGAGCTGTTTTTT.

The V call is TRBV7-7, the J call TRBJ2-1; 9 bases fit TRBD1. The germline CDR1 and CDR2 sequences are SSHAT and FNYEAQ (reference sequence). CDR3 length: 16 residues. The ends lost 1 base at V and 4 bases at J; junction bases unmatched: 5. The CDR3 sequence: CASSLGAGQGYNEQFF. CDR3 bases: TGTGCCAGCAGCTTAGGCGCGGGACAGGGATACAATGAGCAGTTCTTC.

As for this clone: At the DNA level, this CDR3 is encoded by other sequences in the same sample as well. The chain employs TRBV4-3 and TRBJ2-5; D possibly corresponds to TRBD1 (6 bases). The CDR3 has 15 residues. V lost 1 base and J 0 bases, leaving 9 bases between the germline ends. Per germline, CDR1 LGHNA and CDR2 YSLEER. CDR3 bases: TGCGCCAGCAGCCAAGGTCAGGGGTACCAAGAGACCCAGTACTTC. It translates to CASSQGQGYQETQYF.

This clone was observed a handful of times. The chain carries TRBV4-2 and TRBJ2-7; D possibly corresponds to TRBD1 (6 bases). CDR3 size: 15 residues. Germline V gene lookup returns CDR1 LGHNA and CDR2 YNFKEQ. The V gene lost 0 bases and the J gene lost 0 bases, with 9 bases spanning the gap. The CDR3: CASSQDRGGSYEQYF. The DNA for the CDR3 is TGTGCCAGCAGCCAAGATCGAGGGGGCTCCTACGAGCAGTACTTC.

The chain joins TRBV5-1 to TRBJ2-5; no clear D. Germline lookup yields CDR1 SGHRS and CDR2 YFSETQ. This CDR3 is built from 16 residues. V was cut by 0 bases and J by 0 bases, with 12 bases left in between. CDR3 coding DNA: TGCGCCAGCAGCTTGGATTATCGAGGAGACCAAGAGACCCAGTACTTC. Protein sequence: CASSLDYRGDQETQYF.

CDR3 sequence: CASRGRRYEQYF. In nucleotides, the CDR3 is TGTGCCAGCAGGGGGCGAAGGTACGAGCAGTACTTC. The V gene is TRBV6-5, the J gene TRBJ2-7, with a possible D match to TRBD1 (5 bases). Germline values: CDR1 MNHEY, CDR2 SVGAGI. The CDR3 is 12 amino acids. Trimming left V 6 bases short and J 4 bases short, with 10 bases between.

The chain recombines TRBV13 with TRBJ1-1; weak D call: TRBD1 (6 bases). This CDR3 comprises 17 residues. Trimming stripped 5 bases from V and 1 base from J, with 20 bases between. Germline CDR1 is PRHDT and CDR2 is FYEKMQ (reference sequence). As DNA, the CDR3 is TGTGCCAGCAGCCCGAGTGGGGAGGGGGTTTCGAACACTGAAGCTTTCTTT. Encoded protein: CASSPSGEGVSNTEAFF.

This chain uses TRBV19 with TRBJ2-1, with a weak D call TRBD2 (6 bases). The CDR3 consists of 16 residues. The germline V gene has CDR1 LNHDA and CDR2 SQIVND (reference sequence). V lost 4 bases, J lost 5 bases, and 18 bases lay in between. CDR3 amino acids: CASSTKPGLINNEQFF. DNA for the CDR3: TGTGCCAGTAGTACGAAACCGGGACTCATTAACAATGAGCAGTTCTTC.

The table lists this clone with a count of one. V gene TRBV28 combines with J gene TRBJ2-1; TRBD2 agrees at 13 bases. The CDR3 sequence is 20 residues long. V gave up 4 bases and J gave up 0 bases; unmatched junction bases: 12. The germline CDR1 and CDR2 sequences are MDHEN and SYDVKM. Here the CDR3 reads CASSSGLAGRISRSYNEQFF. DNA for the CDR3: TGTGCCAGCAGTTCGGGACTAGCGGGAAGGATTAGCCGCTCCTACAATGAGCAGTTCTTC.